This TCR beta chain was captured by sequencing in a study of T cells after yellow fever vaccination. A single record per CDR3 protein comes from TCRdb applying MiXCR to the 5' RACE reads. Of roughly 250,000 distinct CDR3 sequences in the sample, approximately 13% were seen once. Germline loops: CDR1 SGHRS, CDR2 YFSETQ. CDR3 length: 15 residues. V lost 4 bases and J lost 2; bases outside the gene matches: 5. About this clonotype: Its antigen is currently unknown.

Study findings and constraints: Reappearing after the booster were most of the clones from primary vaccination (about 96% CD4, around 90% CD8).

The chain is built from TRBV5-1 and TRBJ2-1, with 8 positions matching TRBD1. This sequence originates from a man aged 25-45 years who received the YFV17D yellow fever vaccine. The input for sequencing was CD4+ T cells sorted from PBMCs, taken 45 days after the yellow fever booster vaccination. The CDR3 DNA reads TGCGCCAGCAGCCCCCGGGACAGGCCCTACAATGAGCAGTTCTTC. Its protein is CASSPRDRPYNEQFF. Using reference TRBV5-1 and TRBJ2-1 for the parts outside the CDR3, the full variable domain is KAGVTQTPRYLIKTRGQQVTLSCSPISGHRSVSWYQQTPGQGLQFLFEYFSETQRNKGNFPGRFSGRQFSNSRSEMNVSTLELGDSALYLCASSPRDRPYNEQFFGPGTRLTVL.